This T cell receptor beta chain was recorded in a study of shared T cell receptors in the human thymus. V was cut by 4 bases and J by 7 bases, with 14 bases left in between. The CDR3 contains 15 residues. Germline-derived CDR1 and CDR2 are MNHEY and SMNVEV (reference sequence). Clones were read by immunoSEQ multiplex PCR, and TCRdb kept only the in-frame ones, dropping some. The repertoire holds 550,000 to 800,000 clones, with 80% to 90% as singletons. These data were likewise used in another study, on human thymus T cells.

The material sequenced was thymocytes. The V call is TRBV27, the J call TRBJ1-6; the D is unclear. The TCR comes from a girl under three years old with a congenital heart defect. This CDR3 reads CASSSIPPPNSPLHF. The CDR3 DNA is TGTGCCAGCAGTTCTATACCACCTCCAAATTCACCCCTCCACTTT.